This record looks at one T cell receptor beta chain sequence and its context. The CDR3 is 21 residues long. With 9 bases removed from V and 8 bases from J, the gap between germline ends came to 41 bases. Germline V gene lookup returns CDR1 MNHEY and CDR2 SMNVEV (reference sequence). The method was immunoSEQ multiplex PCR; TCRdb's version includes in-frame clones alone and lacks a portion of them. There are about 84,000 clones in the sample; 94% occur only once, and 11% lies in the top ten. These data belong to a study of OX40 agonist ivuxolimab in advanced cancers. The origin of this receptor is an adult with an advanced solid tumor such as melanoma, head and neck, liver or kidney cancer. The specimen comprised CD4+ or CD8+ T cells sorted from blood, sampled in a trial of the OX40 agonist ivuxolimab. This chain uses TRBV27 with TRBJ2-1; D might be TRBD1 (5 bases). The CDR3 spells CASSPPFPLGADSIFPDEQFF. CDR3 sequence (DNA): TGTGCCAGTTCCCCCCCGTTCCCTCTTGGAGCCGACAGCATATTTCCCGATGAGCAGTTCTTC.